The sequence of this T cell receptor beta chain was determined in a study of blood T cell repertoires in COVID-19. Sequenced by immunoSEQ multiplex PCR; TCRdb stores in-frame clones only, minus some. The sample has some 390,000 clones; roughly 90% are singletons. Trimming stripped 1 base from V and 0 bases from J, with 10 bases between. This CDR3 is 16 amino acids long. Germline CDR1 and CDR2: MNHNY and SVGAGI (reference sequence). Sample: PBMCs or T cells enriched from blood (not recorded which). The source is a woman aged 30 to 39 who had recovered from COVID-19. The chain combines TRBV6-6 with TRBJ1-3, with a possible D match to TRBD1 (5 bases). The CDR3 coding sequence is TGTGCCAGCAGTTACTATCAGGGAAACTCTGGAAACACCATATATTTT. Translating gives CASSYYQGNSGNTIYF.